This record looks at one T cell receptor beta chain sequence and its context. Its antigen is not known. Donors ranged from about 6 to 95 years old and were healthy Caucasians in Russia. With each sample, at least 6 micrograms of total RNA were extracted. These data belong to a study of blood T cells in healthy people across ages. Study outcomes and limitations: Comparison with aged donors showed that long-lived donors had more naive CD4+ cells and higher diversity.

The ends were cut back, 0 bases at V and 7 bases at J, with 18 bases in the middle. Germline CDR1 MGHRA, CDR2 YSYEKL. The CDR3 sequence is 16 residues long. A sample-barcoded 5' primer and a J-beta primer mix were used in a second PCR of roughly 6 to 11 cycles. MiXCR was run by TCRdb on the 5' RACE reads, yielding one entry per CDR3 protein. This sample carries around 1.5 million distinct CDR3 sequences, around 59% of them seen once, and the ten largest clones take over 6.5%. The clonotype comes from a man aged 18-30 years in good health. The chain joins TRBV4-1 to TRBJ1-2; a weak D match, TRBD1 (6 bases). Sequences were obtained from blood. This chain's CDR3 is CASSQEARQEIRGYTF. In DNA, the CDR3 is TGCGCCAGCAGCCAAGAGGCCAGACAGGAGATCCGTGGCTACACCTTC.